These 27 T cell receptor beta chains came from one sample sequenced in a study of cytomegalovirus exposure and HLA in healthy donors (dated by TCRdb to the late 2010s). The library was built by means of the immunoSEQ multiplex PCR assay. A mixture of 60 forward primers for TCR Vbeta segments and 13 reverse primers for TCR Jbeta segments was used in the multiplex PCR. Drawn from immuneACCESS, this table holds only the in-frame rearrangements with V and J called that TCRdb kept. Clones are partly lost; checked studies trace under half to an unresolved V gene and leave the rest unexplained. The table for this sample lists about 96,000 clones; 65% to 75% of them were counted only once. Less than 15% of the sample comes from the top ten. The specimen sequenced was PBMCs. The receptors were gathered from a woman aged 70-85 years in good health and CMV-seropositive.

The V gene is TRBV5-6, the J gene TRBJ1-1; possible D gene TRBD1, 5 bases. The germline V and J ends were trimmed by 1 base and 3 bases, with 10 bases remaining between them. Germline-derived CDR1 and CDR2 are SGHDT and YYEEEE. This CDR3 region has 14 residues. The CDR3 spells CASSLRGLDTEAFF. In DNA form, the CDR3 reads TGTGCCAGCAGCTTGCGGGGACTAGACACTGAAGCTTTCTTT.

The V call is TRBV18, the J call TRBJ2-3, with D possibly matching TRBD2 (6 bases). CDR1 is KGHSH and CDR2 is LQKENI in the germline V gene. The CDR3 contains 14 residues. V lost 3 bases and J 2 bases, leaving 9 bases between the germline ends. The CDR3 loop is CASSPGGNTDTQYF. CDR3 nucleotide sequence: TGTGCCAGCTCACCGGGGGGAAACACAGATACGCAGTATTTT.

CDR3 amino acids: CASSQGLMDRAPYNEQFF. CDR3 DNA: TGTGCCAGCAGTCAAGGACTAATGGACCGGGCCCCCTATAACGAGCAGTTCTTC. This chain joins TRBV6-1 and TRBJ2-1; D is perhaps TRBD2 (6 bases). The V end lost 5 bases, the J end lost 10 bases, and 30 bases lay between the germline ends. CDR3 length: 18 amino acids. CDR1 and CDR2 from the germline V gene are MNHNS and SASEGT.

The genes are TRBV10-3 and TRBJ2-5; TRBD2 matches 8 bases. Losses at the gene ends were 0 bases for V and 5 bases for J; bases not matched to a gene: 11. The CDR3 is 17 amino acids. Germline CDR1 and CDR2: ENHRY and SYGVKD. CDR3 bases: TGTGCCATCAGTGAGTCTCTTTCGGGGGGGTTCCAGGAGACCCAGTACTTC. Its translation: CAISESLSGGFQETQYF.

This chain connects TRBV29-1 to TRBJ1-1, with D possibly TRBD1 on 5 matching bases. V shed 7 bases and J shed 3 bases, with 18 bases lying between them. The CDR3 consists of 14 residues. Germline CDR1 reads SQVTM; CDR2 reads ANQGSEA. CDR3 region: CSADAVEGYTEAFF. Here the CDR3 DNA reads TGCAGCGCGGACGCCGTGGAGGGGTACACTGAAGCTTTCTTT.

The V gene is TRBV7-6, the J gene TRBJ1-1, with 8 bases identical to TRBD1. This CDR3 spans 14 amino acids. With 4 bases clipped from V and 0 bases from J, the junction kept 1 base outside the gene matches. The germline CDR1 and CDR2 sequences are SGHVS and FNYEAQ. CDR3 region: CASSSGQVNTEAFF. The CDR3 nucleotides are TGTGCCAGCAGCTCGGGACAGGTGAACACTGAAGCTTTCTTT.

The V gene is TRBV5-1, the J gene TRBJ2-7; D might be TRBD1 (6 bases). Germline assignment: CDR1 SGHRS and CDR2 YFSETQ. V lost 0 bases to trimming and J lost 4 bases, with 14 bases between them. This CDR3 is built from 15 residues. CDR3 DNA sequence: TGCGCCAGCAGCTTGGCCGCAGGGGCGCAATACGAGCAGTACTTC. It yields the protein CASSLAAGAQYEQYF.

This clone was detected only a few times. The rearrangement joins TRBV5-4 to TRBJ2-5; TRBD2 aligns across 9 bases. V shed 0 bases and J 1 base; nucleotides not matched to a gene: 4. Germline CDR1 and CDR2: SGHNT and YYREEE (reference sequence). The CDR3 is made up of 16 amino acids. In DNA form, the CDR3 reads TGTGCCAGCAGCTTGGCGTCTAGCGGGGCCCAAGAGACCCAGTACTTC. It is translated as CASSLASSGAQETQYF.

The chain has TRBV19 and TRBJ1-6, with TRBD1 identical over 7 bases. Germline CDR1 reads LNHDA; CDR2 reads SQIVND (reference sequence). The CDR3 is 13 amino acids. V lost 6 bases, J lost 9 bases, and 5 bases stayed unmatched. The CDR3 reads CASRTDRSSPLHF. CDR3 DNA sequence: TGTGCCAGTAGAACGGACAGGAGTTCACCCCTCCACTTT.

This clone has just a few counts. CDR3 region: CASSTPTRLYEQFF. In DNA, the CDR3 is TGTGCCAGCAGTACCCCAACTAGACTCTATGAGCAGTTCTTC. The V call is TRBV6-5, the J call TRBJ2-1; D might be TRBD2 (5 bases). Germline CDR1 is MNHEY and CDR2 is SVGAGI. Trimming took off 5 bases at V and 8 bases at J, with 16 bases between the two ends. The CDR3 covers 14 residues.

The rearrangement uses TRBV6-5 and TRBJ1-3; D perhaps matches TRBD1 (6 bases). The V end lost 4 bases, the J end lost 0 bases, and 13 bases lay between the germline ends. Per germline, CDR1 MNHEY and CDR2 SVGAGI. CDR3 length equals 16 residues. CDR3 loop: CASSSLTGRSGNTIYF. The CDR3 DNA is TGTGCCAGCAGTTCCCTGACAGGCCGCTCTGGAAACACCATATATTTT.

This chain uses TRBV10-2 with TRBJ1-6; D unresolved. The CDR3 sequence is 15 residues long. In germline, CDR1 is WSHSY, CDR2 SAAADI. The V end lost 3 bases, the J end lost 7 bases, and 13 bases lay between the germline ends. CDR3: CASSDTGLGNSPLHF. The CDR3 DNA is TGCGCCAGCAGTGATACTGGCCTCGGGAATTCACCCCTCCACTTT.

This chain connects TRBV10-3 to TRBJ2-7; TRBD1 aligns across 8 bases. Germline assignment: CDR1 ENHRY and CDR2 SYGVKD. V was clipped by 9 bases and J by 3 bases; unmatched bases: 10. This CDR3 is 14 amino acids long. The CDR3 nucleotides read TGTGCCATTACTGGACAGGGTTATGGCTACGAGCAGTACTTC. Its protein product is CAITGQGYGYEQYF.

This sequence joins TRBV5-1 and TRBJ2-2; D ambiguous. This CDR3 comprises 14 residues. The ends were cut back, 4 bases at V and 1 base at J, with 8 bases in the middle. Germline CDR1 is SGHRS and CDR2 is YFSETQ. For the CDR3, the DNA is TGCGCCAGCAGCGGTGTCGGGAACACCGGGGAGCTGTTTTTT. Its translation: CASSGVGNTGELFF. The variable domain in full, completed from reference TRBV5-1 and TRBJ2-2, reads KAGVTQTPRYLIKTRGQQVTLSCSPISGHRSVSWYQQTPGQGLQFLFEYFSETQRNKGNFPGRFSGRQFSNSRSEMNVSTLELGDSALYLCASSGVGNTGELFFGEGSRLTVL.

V gene TRBV10-1 combines with J gene TRBJ2-7; D ambiguous. The CDR3 has 15 amino acids. CDR1 WNHNN and CDR2 SYGVQD come from the germline V gene (reference sequence). V was shortened by 0 bases and J by 2 bases, with 11 bases between the two germline ends. CDR3 residues: CASSESNTAAYEQYF. CDR3 bases: TGCGCCAGCAGTGAGTCGAATACGGCGGCCTACGAGCAGTACTTC.

The rearrangement uses TRBV19 and TRBJ1-5, with TRBD1 as a possible D gene (5 bases). Germline CDR1 is LNHDA and CDR2 is SQIVND (reference sequence). The CDR3 sequence is 13 residues long. The V end lost 2 bases, the J end lost 7 bases, and 9 bases lay between the germline ends. CDR3 amino acids: CASSISQGQPQHF. The CDR3 nucleotides are TGTGCCAGTAGTATATCCCAGGGACAGCCCCAGCATTTT.

CDR3 in amino acids: CASSIERGSSYEQYF. DNA for the CDR3: TGTGCCAGTAGTATTGAGCGGGGAAGCTCCTACGAGCAGTACTTC. The chain recombines TRBV19 with TRBJ2-7; 7 nucleotides align to TRBD2. Germline V gives CDR1 LNHDA, CDR2 SQIVND (reference sequence). The CDR3 has 15 residues. V lost 3 bases and J lost 0; bases outside the gene matches: 5.

This clone came up a few times. This rearrangement joins TRBV6-1 to TRBJ1-2, with D uncertain. CDR3 size: 15 residues. Trimming stripped 1 base from V and 0 bases from J, with 9 bases between. Germline lookup yields CDR1 MNHNS and CDR2 SASEGT. The CDR3: CASSEVTLANYGYTF. The CDR3 region has the DNA TGTGCCAGCAGTGAAGTGACATTAGCTAACTATGGCTACACCTTC.

The rearrangement links TRBV27 to TRBJ2-1; 10 bases line up with TRBD1. This CDR3 has 15 residues. With V trimmed by 3 bases and J by 4 bases, 3 bases remained unmatched. In germline, CDR1 is MNHEY, CDR2 SMNVEV (reference sequence). CDR3 bases: TGTGCCAGCAGTTTTCTGGACAGGGGGTACAATGAGCAGTTCTTC. Residues: CASSFLDRGYNEQFF.

The gene calls are TRBV28 and TRBJ2-3, with TRBD2 identical over 13 bases. The germline V gene encodes CDR1 MDHEN and CDR2 SYDVKM. V shed 4 bases, J shed 6 bases, and the junction held 4 bases outside the gene matches. The CDR3 has 15 amino acids. CDR3 loop: CASSSLAGGRDTQYF. The DNA for the CDR3 is TGTGCCAGCAGTTCACTAGCGGGAGGGCGGGATACGCAGTATTTT. Together with reference TRBV28 and TRBJ2-3, the CDR3 gives the full variable domain: DVKVTQSSRYLVKRTGEKVFLECVQDMDHENMFWYRQDPGLGLRLIYFSYDVKMKEKGDIPEGYSVSREKKERFSLILESASTNQTSMYLCASSSLAGGRDTQYFGPGTRLTVL.

This rearrangement joins TRBV7-9 to TRBJ1-2; D is uncertain. CDR1 is SEHNR, CDR2 FQNEAQ, per germline (reference sequence). The CDR3 spans 14 residues. Deletions cut 3 bases from V and 0 bases from J, with 8 bases between. CDR3 in amino acids: CASSFWRANYGYTF. DNA of the CDR3: TGTGCCAGCAGCTTCTGGAGGGCTAACTATGGCTACACCTTC.

In its sample, this clone was seen once. The chain joins TRBV19 to TRBJ1-2; tentative D call: TRBD1 (6 bases). Germline lookup yields CDR1 LNHDA and CDR2 SQIVND (reference sequence). The CDR3 has 15 amino acids. V was pared by 3 bases and J by 4 bases, with 15 bases between. DNA for the CDR3: TGTGCCAGTAGTATGGGGGCCGTTTTGAGCTATGGCTACACCTTC. This sequence encodes CASSMGAVLSYGYTF.

The V gene is TRBV2, the J gene TRBJ2-3; unclear D gene. Germline V lookup: CDR1 SNHLY, CDR2 FYNNEI. The V end was cut by 7 bases, the J end by 1 base, with 9 bases between. The CDR3 has 13 residues. The CDR3 reads CASTPRGTDTQYF. The CDR3 DNA sequence: TGTGCCAGCACCCCGCGAGGCACAGATACGCAGTATTTT.

The V and J genes are TRBV9 and TRBJ2-5; D perhaps matches TRBD2 (5 bases). The V gene lost 0 bases and the J gene lost 1 base, with 13 bases spanning the gap. The CDR3 is 16 residues long. Germline V gene data show CDR1 as SGDLS and CDR2 as YYNGEE. This chain's CDR3 is CASSVAPAGVQETQYF. CDR3 nucleotides: TGTGCCAGCAGCGTAGCTCCCGCGGGTGTCCAAGAGACCCAGTACTTC.

The chain combines TRBV30 with TRBJ1-5, with 8 bases identical to TRBD1. Germline CDR1 GTSNPN, CDR2 SVGIG (reference sequence). J lost 5 bases, V lost 4 bases, and 16 bases had no gene match. The length of the CDR3 is 17 residues. Written as DNA, the CDR3 is TGTGCCTGGACCCCGAAGTCCGGACAGGGAATGTATCAGCCCCAGCATTTT. It codes for CAWTPKSGQGMYQPQHF.

The CDR3 DNA is TGCGCCAGCAGCCCGCTCGGGGGGGACAGCTTCTCTTTGCCCCAGCATTTT. Protein: CASSPLGGDSFSLPQHF. V is TRBV5-1 and J is TRBJ1-5; TRBD1 agrees at 7 bases. CDR3 length: 17 amino acids. Germline-derived CDR1 and CDR2 are SGHRS and YFSETQ. With V trimmed by 4 bases and J by 9 bases, 19 bases remained unmatched.

J is TRBJ2-3 and V is TRBV7-8, with D tentatively TRBD1 (6 bases). CDR1 and CDR2 from the germline V gene are SGHVS and FQNEAQ. The CDR3 sequence is 17 residues long. V was trimmed by 4 bases and J by 3 bases, leaving 20 bases between them. The chain's CDR3 is CASSSLRGSQGTDTQYF. CDR3 nucleotide sequence: TGTGCCAGCAGCTCACTCAGGGGCTCTCAGGGAACAGATACGCAGTATTTT. Full variable domain (outside the CDR3, taken from reference TRBV7-8 and TRBJ2-3): GAGVSQSPRYKVAKRGQDVALRCDPISGHVSLFWYQQALGQGPEFLTYFQNEAQLDKSGLPSDRFFAERPEGSVSTLKIQRTQQEDSAVYLCASSSLRGSQGTDTQYFGPGTRLTVL.